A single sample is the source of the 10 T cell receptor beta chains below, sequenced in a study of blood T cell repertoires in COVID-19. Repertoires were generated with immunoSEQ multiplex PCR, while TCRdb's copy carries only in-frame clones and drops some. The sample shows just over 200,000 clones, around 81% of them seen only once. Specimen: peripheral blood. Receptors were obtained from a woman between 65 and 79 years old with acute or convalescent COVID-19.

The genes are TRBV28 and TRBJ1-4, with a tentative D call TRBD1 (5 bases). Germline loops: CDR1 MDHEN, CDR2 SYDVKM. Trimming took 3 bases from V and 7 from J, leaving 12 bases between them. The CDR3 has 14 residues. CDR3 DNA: TGTGCCAGCAGTTTTTCGCGGGGGGGTGAAAAACTGTTTTTT. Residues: CASSFSRGGEKLFF.

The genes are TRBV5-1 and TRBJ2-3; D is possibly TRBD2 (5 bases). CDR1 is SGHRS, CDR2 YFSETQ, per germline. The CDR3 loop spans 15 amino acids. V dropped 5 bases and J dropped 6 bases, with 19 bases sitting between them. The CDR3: CASSDARRGSDTQYF. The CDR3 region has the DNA TGCGCCAGCAGTGATGCACGCCGCGGGTCCGATACGCAGTATTTT.

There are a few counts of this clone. CDR3 amino acids: CASRVGVVYEQYF. CDR3 coding DNA: TGTGCCAGCAGGGTGGGAGTTGTATACGAGCAGTACTTC. The V gene is TRBV28, the J gene TRBJ2-7, with D perhaps TRBD2 (5 bases). Germline-derived CDR1 and CDR2 are MDHEN and SYDVKM. The CDR3 length is 13 residues. V gave up 6 bases and J gave up 4 bases, with 13 bases separating them.

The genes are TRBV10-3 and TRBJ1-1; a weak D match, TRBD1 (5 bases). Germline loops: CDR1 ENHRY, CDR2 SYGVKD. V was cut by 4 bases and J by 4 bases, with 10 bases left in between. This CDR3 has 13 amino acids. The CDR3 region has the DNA TGTGCCATCAGTGTGGGGGAGGCCACTGAAGCTTTCTTT. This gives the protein CAISVGEATEAFF.

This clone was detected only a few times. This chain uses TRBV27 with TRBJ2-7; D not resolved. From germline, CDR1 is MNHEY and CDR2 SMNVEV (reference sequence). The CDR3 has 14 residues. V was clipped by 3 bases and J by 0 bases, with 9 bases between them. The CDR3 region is CASSFRGSSYEQYF. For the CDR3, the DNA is TGTGCCAGCAGTTTTCGCGGAAGCTCCTACGAGCAGTACTTC.

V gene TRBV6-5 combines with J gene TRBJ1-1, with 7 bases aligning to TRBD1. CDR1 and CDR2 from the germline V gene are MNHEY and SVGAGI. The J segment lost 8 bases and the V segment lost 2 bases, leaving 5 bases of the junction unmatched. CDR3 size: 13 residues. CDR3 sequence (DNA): TGTGCCAGCAGTTACCCGGGACAGAAAGAAGCTTTCTTT. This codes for CASSYPGQKEAFF.

DNA of the CDR3: TGCGCCAGCAGCTTAGAAAACAGGAACACCGGGGAGCTGTTTTTT. Translating it yields CASSLENRNTGELFF. The V and J genes are TRBV5-1 and TRBJ2-2; D remains unclear. Germline V gene data show CDR1 as SGHRS and CDR2 as YFSETQ. CDR3 size: 15 residues. The V and J ends lost 2 bases and 1 base respectively, with 9 bases between them. The variable domain in full, with the rest retrieved from reference TRBV5-1 and TRBJ2-2, is KAGVTQTPRYLIKTRGQQVTLSCSPISGHRSVSWYQQTPGQGLQFLFEYFSETQRNKGNFPGRFSGRQFSNSRSEMNVSTLELGDSALYLCASSLENRNTGELFFGEGSRLTVL.

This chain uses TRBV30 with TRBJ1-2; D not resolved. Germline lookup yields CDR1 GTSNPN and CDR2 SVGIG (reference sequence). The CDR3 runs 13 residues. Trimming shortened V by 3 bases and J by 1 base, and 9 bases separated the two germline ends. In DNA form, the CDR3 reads TGTGCCTGGAGCGAGCACCATAACTATGGCTACACCTTC. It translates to CAWSEHHNYGYTF.

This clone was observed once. CDR3: CASSDGRRTGRLRYGYTF. The CDR3 coding sequence is TGTGCCAGCAGTGACGGCAGGCGGACAGGGAGGTTGCGGTATGGCTACACCTTC. The chain combines TRBV2 with TRBJ1-2, with 8 bases identical to TRBD1. CDR1 SNHLY and CDR2 FYNNEI come from the germline V gene. The CDR3 is 18 residues long. V was clipped by 3 bases and J by 5 bases; unmatched bases: 17.

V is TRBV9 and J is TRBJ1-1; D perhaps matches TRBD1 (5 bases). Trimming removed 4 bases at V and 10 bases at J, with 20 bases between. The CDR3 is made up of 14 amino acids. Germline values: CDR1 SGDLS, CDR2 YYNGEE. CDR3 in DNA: TGTGCCAGCAGCCCCAAGACAACTCCCCAGGGAGCTTTCTTT. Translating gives CASSPKTTPQGAFF.